This TCR beta chain is from a study of shared clonotypes between healthy human individuals. On this clone itself: Its antigen is still unknown. Other nucleotide sequences in the sample specify the same CDR3.

Whole-study results and caveats: Clonotype sharing across a few donors was observed for around 4.5% of naive CD4 clonotypes.

Generated by immunoSEQ multiplex PCR, the TCRdb table keeps only in-frame clones and is missing some. The top ten hold 0.1% to 0.15% of the sample, which has about 2 million clones, 90% to 95% seen once. V lost 0 bases and J lost 0, with 10 bases in between. Germline-derived CDR1 and CDR2 are SGHRS and YFSETQ. This CDR3 is 15 amino acids long. Sequencing was done on a sample of naive CD4+ T cells sorted from blood. Stated subset: CD45RA+ positively selected. The chain employs TRBV5-1 and TRBJ2-7; no definite D call. The source of this sequence is a man aged 18 to 30 in good health. The DNA for the CDR3 is TGCGCCAGCAGCTTGGCCGGCTCTTCCTCCTACGAGCAGTACTTC. This encodes CASSLAGSSSYEQYF.